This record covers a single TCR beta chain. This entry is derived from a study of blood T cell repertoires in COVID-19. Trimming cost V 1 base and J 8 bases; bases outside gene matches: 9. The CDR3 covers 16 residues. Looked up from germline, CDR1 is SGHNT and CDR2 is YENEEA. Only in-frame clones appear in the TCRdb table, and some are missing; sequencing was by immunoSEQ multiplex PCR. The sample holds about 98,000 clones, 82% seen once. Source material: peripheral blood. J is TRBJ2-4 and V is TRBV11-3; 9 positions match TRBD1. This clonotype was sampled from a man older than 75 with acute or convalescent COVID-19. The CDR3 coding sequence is TGTGCCAGCAGCTTAGGAGTGGTGGGACAGGGAGACATTCAGTACTTC. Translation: CASSLGVVGQGDIQYF.